Each of the 20 T cell receptor beta chains below was sequenced from the same sample in a study of OX40 agonist ivuxolimab in advanced cancers. Clones were sequenced by immunoSEQ multiplex PCR, and TCRdb holds only the in-frame ones, with some missing. The table shows 45,000 to 55,000 clones, with nearly 85% occurring only once. Sequencing was performed on CD4+ or CD8+ T cells sorted from blood, taken in a trial of the OX40 agonist ivuxolimab. These receptors were collected from an adult with an advanced solid tumor such as melanoma, head and neck, liver or kidney cancer.

This clone occurred a few times. The V and J genes are TRBV11-2 and TRBJ2-3; 9 bases are shared with TRBD2. The CDR3 runs to 17 residues. Germline loops: CDR1 SGHAT, CDR2 FQNNGV. V shed 1 base, J shed 2 bases, and the junction held 7 bases outside the gene matches. The CDR3 loop reads CASSLGILAGNTDTQYF. The CDR3 nucleotides are TGTGCCAGCAGCTTAGGCATCCTAGCGGGAAACACAGATACGCAGTATTTT.

The chain uses TRBV20-1 and TRBJ2-7, with unresolved D. CDR1 is DFQATT and CDR2 is SNEGSKA in the germline V gene (reference sequence). This CDR3 is 11 amino acids long. Deletions cut 3 bases from V and 1 base from J, with 4 bases between. The CDR3 nucleotides read TGCAGTGCTAGCGATTCCTACGAGCAGTACTTC. This sequence encodes CSASDSYEQYF.

The chain joins TRBV7-9 to TRBJ1-2; 7 nucleotides line up with TRBD1. CDR1 and CDR2 from the germline V gene are SEHNR and FQNEAQ (reference sequence). CDR3 length: 13 amino acids. Trimming at V came to 4 bases and at J to 7 bases, leaving 6 bases not matched to a gene. CDR3 nucleotides: TGTGCCAGCAGCTACAGGGGTTTTCGTGGCTACACCTTC. This sequence encodes CASSYRGFRGYTF.

The chain is built from TRBV11-2 and TRBJ2-1; 12 bases line up with TRBD2. Unmatched junction bases numbered 9, after V lost 5 bases and J lost 10 bases. This CDR3 is 15 amino acids long. The germline gives CDR1 SGHAT, CDR2 FQNNGV. The CDR3: CASSKLAGGPGEQFF. CDR3 nucleotides: TGTGCCAGCAGCAAACTAGCGGGGGGTCCGGGGGAGCAGTTCTTC.

DNA for the CDR3: TGTGCCAGCAGGCCTGACAGGGTGGCGCTGGGCGAGCAGTACTTC. This translates into CASRPDRVALGEQYF. The chain employs TRBV6-6 and TRBJ2-7; TRBD1 aligns across 7 bases. Germline-derived CDR1 and CDR2 are MNHNY and SVGAGI (reference sequence). V gave up 6 bases and J gave up 6 bases; unmatched junction bases: 14. The CDR3 sequence is 15 residues long.

This chain links TRBV2 with TRBJ1-5, with D unclear. The CDR3 spans 18 residues. Germline V gene sequence: CDR1 SNHLY, CDR2 FYNNEI. The V gene lost 0 bases and the J gene lost 0 bases, with 15 bases spanning the gap. Written as DNA, the CDR3 is TGTGCCAGCAGTGAAGCGCGCTTGTCCGACTATAGCAATCAGCCCCAGCATTTT. Its protein product is CASSEARLSDYSNQPQHF.

V gene TRBV6-5 combines with J gene TRBJ2-2, with D perhaps TRBD2 (6 bases). V was cut by 2 bases and J by 3 bases, with 13 bases left in between. The CDR3 loop spans 16 amino acids. CDR1 MNHEY and CDR2 SVGAGI come from the germline V gene. The CDR3 reads CASSYPGGLDTGELFF. The CDR3 bases are TGTGCCAGCAGTTACCCAGGAGGGCTGGACACCGGGGAGCTGTTTTTT.

The chain recombines TRBV6-5 with TRBJ1-6, with 11 bases identical to TRBD1. There are 16 residues in the CDR3. Germline CDR1 MNHEY, CDR2 SVGAGI. After removal of 0 bases from V and 10 bases from J, the junction contained 5 bases not matched to a gene. The CDR3 sequence is CASSYSGGTGGSPLHF. The CDR3 DNA sequence: TGTGCCAGCAGTTACTCGGGCGGGACAGGGGGATCACCCCTCCACTTT.

This chain uses TRBV2 with TRBJ1-2; 7 positions agree with TRBD1. Germline CDR1 and CDR2: SNHLY and FYNNEI. CDR3 size: 15 residues. V lost 6 bases, J lost 0 bases, and 7 bases stayed unmatched. CDR3 protein: CASRAGQVPNYGYTF. CDR3 bases: TGTGCCAGCAGGGCTGGACAGGTCCCTAACTATGGCTACACCTTC.

The genes are TRBV19 and TRBJ2-4; unclear D gene. The CDR3 consists of 13 residues. CDR1 and CDR2 from the germline V gene are LNHDA and SQIVND (reference sequence). V lost 4 bases and J 6 bases, leaving 10 bases between the germline ends. CDR3 sequence: CASSRQPRNIQYF. The CDR3 DNA follows: TGTGCCAGTAGTAGGCAGCCAAGAAACATTCAGTACTTC.

The J gene is TRBJ2-5, the V gene TRBV21-1. TRBV21-1 is listed as a pseudogene. The CDR3 consists of 16 residues. This chain's CDR3 is CASSKRGAQGSETQYF. The CDR3 DNA reads TGTGCCAGCAGCAAAAGGGGGGCGCAGGGGTCGGAGACCCAGTACTTC.

In this sample, this clone turned up a few times. The chain is built from TRBV4-3 and TRBJ1-2; D might be TRBD1 (6 bases). Germline V gives CDR1 LGHNA, CDR2 YSLEER. Trimming removed 2 bases from V and 5 bases from J, with 15 bases in between. This CDR3 comprises 15 residues. This CDR3 is CASSQYREYSYGYTF. The CDR3 DNA sequence: TGCGCCAGCAGCCAATACAGGGAGTACTCGTATGGCTACACCTTC.

J is TRBJ2-3 and V is TRBV7-2; D gene unclear. Trimming pared 5 bases from V and 10 bases from J, leaving 16 bases between. The CDR3 covers 13 residues. Germline CDR1 SGHTA, CDR2 FQGNSA. The CDR3 coding sequence is TGTGCCAGCAGCGCAAGGCGGCTAGAGGCGCAGTATTTT. Translating it yields CASSARRLEAQYF.

The V call is TRBV6-5, the J call TRBJ2-3; D is possibly TRBD2 (5 bases). V dropped 7 bases and J dropped 6 bases, with 17 bases sitting between them. Germline V lookup: CDR1 MNHEY, CDR2 SVGAGI. CDR3 length equals 14 residues. CDR3 nucleotide sequence: TGTGCCAGCATCAGTGCCGGGGTCCGCGATACGCAGTATTTT. It codes for CASISAGVRDTQYF.

CDR3 in DNA: TGTGCCAGCAGGCTAGCGGGGGGGCGAGACAATGAGCAGTTCTTC. Its protein product is CASRLAGGRDNEQFF. The rearrangement links TRBV11-2 to TRBJ2-1, with 12 positions matching TRBD2. The V and J ends lost 6 bases and 5 bases, in that order; junction bases with no gene match: 5. Germline-derived CDR1 and CDR2 are SGHAT and FQNNGV. This CDR3 is 15 amino acids long.

The rearrangement uses TRBV11-2 and TRBJ2-7, with D uncertain. Germline values: CDR1 SGHAT, CDR2 FQNNGV. The CDR3 covers 13 residues. V shed 2 bases and J shed 0 bases, with 5 bases lying between them. This chain's CDR3 is CASSLRPSYEQYF. In nucleotides, the CDR3 is TGTGCCAGCAGCTTAAGGCCCTCCTACGAGCAGTACTTC.

The J gene is TRBJ2-7, the V gene TRBV7-2, with TRBD2 matching 11 bases. From germline, CDR1 is SGHTA and CDR2 FQGNSA. With V trimmed by 5 bases and J by 3 bases, 9 bases remained unmatched. There are 16 residues in the CDR3. CDR3 coding DNA: TGTGCCAGCAGCACGCCGTCCCTAGCGGGGGGCTACGAGCAGTACTTC. This sequence encodes CASSTPSLAGGYEQYF. Drawing the rest from reference TRBV7-2 and TRBJ2-7, the complete variable domain is GAGVSQSPSNKVTEKGKDVELRCDPISGHTALYWYRQSLGQGLEFLIYFQGNSAPDKSGLPSDRFSAERTGGSVSTLTIQRTQQEDSAVYLCASSTPSLAGGYEQYFGPGTRLTVT.

This clone appeared once. The CDR3 DNA is TGTGCCAGCAGCCTAAGGACAGGGGGCATCTATGGCTACACCTTC. As protein: CASSLRTGGIYGYTF. The chain is built from TRBV5-4 and TRBJ1-2; TRBD1 agrees at 11 bases. Germline V gene sequence: CDR1 SGHNT, CDR2 YYREEE (reference sequence). J gave up 4 bases and V 4 bases, and 6 bases lay outside the gene matches. The CDR3 is 15 amino acids.

The chain has TRBV9 and TRBJ1-1; D might be TRBD1 (5 bases). The CDR3 has 14 residues. Germline assignment: CDR1 SGDLS and CDR2 YYNGEE. V dropped 6 bases and J dropped 0 bases, with 12 bases sitting between them. The CDR3 region is CASTPGDLNTEAFF. CDR3 DNA sequence: TGTGCCAGCACGCCGGGGGACCTGAACACTGAAGCTTTCTTT.

This clone was seen once. The J gene is TRBJ1-5, the V gene TRBV4-1; D ambiguous. CDR1 MGHRA and CDR2 YSYEKL come from the germline V gene. Between the trimmed V and J ends, which lost 2 bases and 0 bases, there was a span of 14 bases. The CDR3 has 17 residues. The CDR3 DNA reads as TGCGCCAGCAGCCAACATTGGACGAAATTTAGCAATCAGCCCCAGCATTTT. It specifies CASSQHWTKFSNQPQHF.